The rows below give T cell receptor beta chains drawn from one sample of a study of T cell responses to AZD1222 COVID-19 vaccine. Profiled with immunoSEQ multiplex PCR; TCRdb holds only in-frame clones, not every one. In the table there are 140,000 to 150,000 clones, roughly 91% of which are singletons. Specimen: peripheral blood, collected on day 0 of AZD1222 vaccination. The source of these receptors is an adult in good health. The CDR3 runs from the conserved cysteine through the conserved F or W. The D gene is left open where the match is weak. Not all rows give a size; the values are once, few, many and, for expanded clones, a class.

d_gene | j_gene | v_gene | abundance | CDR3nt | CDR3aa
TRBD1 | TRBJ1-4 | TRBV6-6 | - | TGTGCCAGCAGTGGGGGGACAGGGATCTCTAATGAAAAACTGTTTTTT | CASSGGTGISNEKLFF
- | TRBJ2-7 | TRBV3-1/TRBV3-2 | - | TGTGCCAGCAGCCAAGGGGGGCTCTCCTACGAGCAGTACTTC | CASSQGGLSYEQYF
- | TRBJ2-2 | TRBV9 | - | TGTGCCAGCAGCGGGCGGAGGTCCACCGGGGAGCTGTTTTTT | CASSGRRSTGELFF
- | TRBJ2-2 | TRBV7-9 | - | TGTGCCAGCAGCTCTACAGGGAACACCGGGGAGCTGTTTTTT | CASSSTGNTGELFF
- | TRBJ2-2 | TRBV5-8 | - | TGTGCCAGCAGCGTTGACGGGCTAGGCGGGGAGCTGTTTTTT | CASSVDGLGGELFF
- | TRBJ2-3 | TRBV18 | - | TGTGCCAGCTCCGAACGGGGTCCCTCCACAGATACGCAGTATTTT | CASSERGPSTDTQYF
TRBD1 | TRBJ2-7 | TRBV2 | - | TGTGCCAGCAGCTCGGGACAGGGACGCTACGAGCAGTACTTC | CASSSGQGRYEQYF
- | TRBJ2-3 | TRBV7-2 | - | TGTGCCAGCAGCTTCACACTAAACACAGATACGCAGTATTTT | CASSFTLNTDTQYF
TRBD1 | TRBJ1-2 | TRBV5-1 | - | TGCGCCAGCACACCGACAGGGAGCCATGGCTACACCTTC | CASTPTGSHGYTF
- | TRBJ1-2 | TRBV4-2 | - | TGTGCCAGCAGCCAAGAGGGCACCTCAGGGGACTATGGCTACACCTTC | CASSQEGTSGDYGYTF
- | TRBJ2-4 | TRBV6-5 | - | TGTGCCAGCAGTTACCAGGGGGCGGGGGACATTCAGTACTTC | CASSYQGAGDIQYF
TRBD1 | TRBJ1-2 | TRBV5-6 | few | TGTGCCAGCAGCCCTGGACAGGGAAGATTTGGCGGCTACACCTTC | CASSPGQGRFGGYTF
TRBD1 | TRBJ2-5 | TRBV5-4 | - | TGTGCCAGCAGCGTCGGGACAGATCAAGAGACCCAGTACTTC | CASSVGTDQETQYF
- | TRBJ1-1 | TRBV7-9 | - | TGTGCCAGCAGCGAACTTAGTGGGGCCACTGAAGCTTTCTTT | CASSELSGATEAFF
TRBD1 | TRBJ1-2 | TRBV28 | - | TGTGCCAGCAGTCCCTGGGACAGCGACTATGGCTACACCTTC | CASSPWDSDYGYTF
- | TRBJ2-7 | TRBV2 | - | TGTGCCAGCAGTGAACAGCTCACCTACGAGCAGTACTTC | CASSEQLTYEQYF
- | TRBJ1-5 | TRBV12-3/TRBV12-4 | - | TGTGCCAGCAGTTTAGGGTCGGGGCAGCCCCAGCATTTT | CASSLGSGQPQHF
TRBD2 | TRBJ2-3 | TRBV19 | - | TGTGCCAGTAGTATTCCCTTCGGACTAGCGGGAGGTGAAGGTACGCAGTATTTT | CASSIPFGLAGGEGTQYF
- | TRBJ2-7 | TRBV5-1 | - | TGCGCCAGCAGGCCTCAACAGGGCAACGAGCAGTACTTC | CASRPQQGNEQYF
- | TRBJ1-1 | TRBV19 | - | TGTGCCAGTAGTCTAATCGTGGGGAACACTGAAGCTTTCTTT | CASSLIVGNTEAFF
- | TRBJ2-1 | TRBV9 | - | TGTGCCAGCAGCGTAGTGGGGTATAGTGGCGATGAGCAGTTCTTC | CASSVVGYSGDEQFF
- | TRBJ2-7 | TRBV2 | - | TGTGCCAGCAGGACGGACGTTACCTACGAGCAGTACTTC | CASRTDVTYEQYF
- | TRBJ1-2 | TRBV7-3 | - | TGTGCCAGCAGCCAGCGTCCTGCTAACTATGGCTACACCTTC | CASSQRPANYGYTF
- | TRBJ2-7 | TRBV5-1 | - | TGCGCCAGCAGCTCGACGTATGGACCTATCTACGAGCAGTACTTC | CASSSTYGPIYEQYF
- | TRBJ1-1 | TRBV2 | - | TGTGCCAGCAGTGCCCAGGGTGGGGTAGCTTTCTTT | CASSAQGGVAFF